A selection of T cell receptor beta chains follows, all from one sample in a study of control samples from healthy donors and cancer patients. Some clones are missing from TCRdb's copy, which holds only in-frame ones; the method was immunoSEQ multiplex PCR. Here the sample spans 200,000 to 250,000 clones, about 93% being singletons. Sequencing used blood. The receptors shown here come from a middle-aged man in good health. Both conserved end residues are part of each CDR3. D genes are given only for firm matches. Clone size is stated in some rows and not others, as once, few, many or a class when expanded.

j_gene: TRBJ1-6
v_gene: TRBV6-5
d_gene: -
abundance: -
CDR3aa: CAGAEASYNSPLHF
CDR3nt: TGTGCCGGAGCCGAAGCATCCTATAATTCACCCCTCCACTTT

j_gene: TRBJ1-6
v_gene: TRBV7-9
d_gene: -
abundance: -
CDR3aa: CASSLGVSYNSPLHF
CDR3nt: TGTGCCAGCAGCTTAGGGGTATCCTATAATTCACCCCTCCACTTT

j_gene: TRBJ1-6
v_gene: TRBV19
d_gene: TRBD1
abundance: -
CDR3aa: CASSIERRDRTGSPLHF
CDR3nt: TGTGCCAGTAGTATAGAGCGTCGGGACAGGACCGGTTCACCCCTCCACTTT

j_gene: TRBJ2-1
v_gene: TRBV6-2/TRBV6-3
d_gene: TRBD1
abundance: -
CDR3aa: CASSYSIGQGTYNEQFF
CDR3nt: TGTGCCAGCAGTTACTCGATAGGACAGGGGACCTACAATGAGCAGTTCTTC

j_gene: TRBJ1-1
v_gene: TRBV7-2
d_gene: -
abundance: once
CDR3aa: CASSLAGTNTEAFF
CDR3nt: TGTGCCAGCAGCTTAGCGGGGACAAACACTGAAGCTTTCTTT

j_gene: TRBJ2-5
v_gene: TRBV5-1
d_gene: -
abundance: -
CDR3aa: CASSLRGETQYF
CDR3nt: TGCGCCAGCAGCTTGCGGGGAGAGACCCAGTACTTC

j_gene: TRBJ1-2
v_gene: TRBV3-1/TRBV3-2
d_gene: -
abundance: -
CDR3aa: CASSPKGRVRTNYGYTF
CDR3nt: TGTGCCAGCAGTCCAAAGGGAAGGGTTAGGACTAACTATGGCTACACCTTC

j_gene: TRBJ2-5
v_gene: TRBV4-2
d_gene: TRBD2
abundance: -
CDR3aa: CASSQLAEETQYF
CDR3nt: TGTGCCAGCAGCCAGCTAGCGGAAGAGACCCAGTACTTC

j_gene: TRBJ1-6
v_gene: TRBV19
d_gene: TRBD1
abundance: once
CDR3aa: CASSPRQGFGNSPLHF
CDR3nt: TGTGCCAGTAGCCCGAGACAGGGGTTCGGTAATTCACCCCTCCACTTT

j_gene: TRBJ1-1
v_gene: TRBV7-3
d_gene: -
abundance: -
CDR3aa: CASSLTGNTEAFF
CDR3nt: TGTGCCAGCAGCTTAACCGGGAACACTGAAGCTTTCTTT

j_gene: TRBJ1-5
v_gene: TRBV2
d_gene: -
abundance: -
CDR3aa: CASSGAGSRQPQHF
CDR3nt: TGTGCCAGCAGTGGGGCAGGGTCCCGACAGCCCCAGCATTTT

j_gene: TRBJ1-5
v_gene: TRBV28
d_gene: -
abundance: -
CDR3aa: CASSLRYSLNQPQHF
CDR3nt: TGTGCCAGCAGTTTAAGGTACAGCCTTAATCAGCCCCAGCATTTT

j_gene: TRBJ1-5
v_gene: TRBV20-1
d_gene: -
abundance: -
CDR3aa: CSASLGDSNQPQHF
CDR3nt: TGCAGTGCTAGTCTCGGGGATAGCAATCAGCCCCAGCATTTT

j_gene: TRBJ2-3
v_gene: TRBV10-3
d_gene: -
abundance: -
CDR3aa: CAISESRNTQYF
CDR3nt: TGTGCCATCAGTGAGAGCCGGAATACGCAGTATTTT

j_gene: TRBJ2-3
v_gene: TRBV12-3/TRBV12-4
d_gene: -
abundance: -
CDR3aa: CASSPSTDTQYF
CDR3nt: TGTGCCAGCAGTCCTAGCACAGATACGCAGTATTTT

j_gene: TRBJ2-7
v_gene: TRBV6-5
d_gene: -
abundance: -
CDR3aa: CASSYSFREYEQYF
CDR3nt: TGTGCCAGCAGTTACTCGTTCAGAGAATACGAGCAGTACTTC

j_gene: TRBJ1-2
v_gene: TRBV5-8
d_gene: -
abundance: -
CDR3aa: CASSRGTRKDYTF
CDR3nt: TGTGCCAGCAGCCGCGGGACTCGAAAGGACTACACCTTC

j_gene: TRBJ2-7
v_gene: TRBV28
d_gene: -
abundance: -
CDR3aa: CASSPLGLSYEQYF
CDR3nt: TGTGCCAGCAGTCCACTGGGCCTCTCCTACGAGCAGTACTTC

j_gene: TRBJ1-2
v_gene: TRBV2
d_gene: -
abundance: -
CDR3aa: CASSESYYGYTF
CDR3nt: TGTGCCAGCAGTGAGAGCTACTATGGCTACACCTTC

j_gene: TRBJ1-5
v_gene: TRBV5-1
d_gene: -
abundance: -
CDR3aa: CASSLTQGSNQPQHF
CDR3nt: TGCGCCAGCAGCTTAACGCAGGGAAGCAATCAGCCCCAGCATTTT

j_gene: TRBJ2-7
v_gene: TRBV7-2
d_gene: -
abundance: -
CDR3aa: CASSLDSNSYEQYF
CDR3nt: TGTGCCAGCAGTCTCGACAGTAACTCCTACGAGCAGTACTTC

j_gene: TRBJ1-1
v_gene: TRBV12-3/TRBV12-4
d_gene: -
abundance: -
CDR3aa: CASSFAGLTEAFF
CDR3nt: TGTGCCAGCAGTTTTGCGGGGCTAACTGAAGCTTTCTTT

j_gene: TRBJ1-5
v_gene: TRBV3-1/TRBV3-2
d_gene: -
abundance: -
CDR3aa: CASSQWDNSNQPQHF
CDR3nt: TGTGCCAGCAGCCAATGGGACAATAGCAATCAGCCCCAGCATTTT

j_gene: TRBJ2-1
v_gene: TRBV11-3
d_gene: -
abundance: -
CDR3aa: CASSPNADNEQFF
CDR3nt: TGTGCCAGCAGTCCTAATGCCGACAATGAGCAGTTCTTC